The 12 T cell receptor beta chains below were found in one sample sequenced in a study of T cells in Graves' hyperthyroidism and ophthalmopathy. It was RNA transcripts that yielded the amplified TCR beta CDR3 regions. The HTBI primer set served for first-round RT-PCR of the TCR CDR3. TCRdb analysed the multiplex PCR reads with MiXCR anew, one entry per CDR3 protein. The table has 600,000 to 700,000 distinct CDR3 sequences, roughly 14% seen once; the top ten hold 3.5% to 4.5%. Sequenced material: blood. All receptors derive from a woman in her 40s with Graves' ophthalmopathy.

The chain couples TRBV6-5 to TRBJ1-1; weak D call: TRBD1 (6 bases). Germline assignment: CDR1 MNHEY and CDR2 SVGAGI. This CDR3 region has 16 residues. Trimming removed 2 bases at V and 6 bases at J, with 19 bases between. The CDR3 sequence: CASSYGPAGAFPEAFF. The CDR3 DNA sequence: TGTGCCAGCAGTTACGGCCCGGCAGGGGCATTCCCTGAAGCTTTCTTT.

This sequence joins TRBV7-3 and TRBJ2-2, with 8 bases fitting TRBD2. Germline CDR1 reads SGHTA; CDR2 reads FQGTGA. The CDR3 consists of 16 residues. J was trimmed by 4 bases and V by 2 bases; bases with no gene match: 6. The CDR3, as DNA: TGTGCCAGCAGCTTACGGGGACTAGACTCCACCGGGGAGCTGTTTTTT. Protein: CASSLRGLDSTGELFF.

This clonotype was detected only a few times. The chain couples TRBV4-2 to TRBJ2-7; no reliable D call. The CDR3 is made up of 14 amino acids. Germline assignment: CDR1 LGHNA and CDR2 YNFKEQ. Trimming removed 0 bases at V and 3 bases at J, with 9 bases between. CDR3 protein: CASSQESLGYEQYF. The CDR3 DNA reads TGTGCCAGCAGCCAAGAGTCCCTAGGCTACGAGCAGTACTTC.

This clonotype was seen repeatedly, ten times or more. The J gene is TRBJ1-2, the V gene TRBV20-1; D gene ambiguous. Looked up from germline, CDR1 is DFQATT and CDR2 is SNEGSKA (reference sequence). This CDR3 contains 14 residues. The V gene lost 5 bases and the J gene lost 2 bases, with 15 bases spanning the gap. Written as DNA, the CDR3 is TGCAGTGCTTCATCCCCGGGGTCGAACTATGGCTACACCTTC. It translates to CSASSPGSNYGYTF.

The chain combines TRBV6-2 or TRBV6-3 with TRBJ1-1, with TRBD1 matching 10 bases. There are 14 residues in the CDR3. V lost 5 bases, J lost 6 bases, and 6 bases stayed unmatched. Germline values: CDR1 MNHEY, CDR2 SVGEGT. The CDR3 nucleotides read TGTGCCAGCAGTCGATTCGGGACAGGGGCTGAAGCTTTCTTT. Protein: CASSRFGTGAEAFF.

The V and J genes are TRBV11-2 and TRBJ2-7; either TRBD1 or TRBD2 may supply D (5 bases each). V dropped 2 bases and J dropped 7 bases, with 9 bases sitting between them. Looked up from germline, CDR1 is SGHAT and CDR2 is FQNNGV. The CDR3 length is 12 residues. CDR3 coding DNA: TGTGCCAGCAGCTTAATGGGGGTAGAGCAGTACTTC. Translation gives CASSLMGVEQYF.

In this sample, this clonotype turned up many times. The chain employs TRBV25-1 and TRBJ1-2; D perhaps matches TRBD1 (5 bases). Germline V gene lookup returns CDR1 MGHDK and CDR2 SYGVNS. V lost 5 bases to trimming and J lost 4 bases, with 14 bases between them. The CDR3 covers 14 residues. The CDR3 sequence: CASSLGGRFYGYTF. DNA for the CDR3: TGTGCCAGCAGTTTGGGGGGACGATTCTATGGCTACACCTTC.

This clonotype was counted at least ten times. This CDR3 reads CASSQGQVDYGYTF. DNA for the CDR3: TGTGCCAGCAGCCAGGGACAGGTTGATTATGGCTACACCTTC. The rearrangement joins TRBV7-2 to TRBJ1-2; 8 positions match TRBD1. Unmatched junction bases numbered 7, after V lost 5 bases and J lost 5 bases. CDR3 length equals 14 residues. CDR1 is SGHTA, CDR2 FQGNSA, per germline.

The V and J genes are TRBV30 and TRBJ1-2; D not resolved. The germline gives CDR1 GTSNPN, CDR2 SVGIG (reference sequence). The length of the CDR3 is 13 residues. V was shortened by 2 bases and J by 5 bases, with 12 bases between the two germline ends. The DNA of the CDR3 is TGTGCCTGGAGTAATTACGGGTCTTATGGCTACACCTTC. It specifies CAWSNYGSYGYTF.

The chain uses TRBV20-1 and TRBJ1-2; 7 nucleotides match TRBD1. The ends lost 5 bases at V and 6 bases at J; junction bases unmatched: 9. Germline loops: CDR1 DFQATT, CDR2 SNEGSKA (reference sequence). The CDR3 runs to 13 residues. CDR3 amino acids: CSAGSDRVDGYTF. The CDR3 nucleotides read TGCAGTGCTGGATCAGACAGGGTCGATGGCTACACCTTC.

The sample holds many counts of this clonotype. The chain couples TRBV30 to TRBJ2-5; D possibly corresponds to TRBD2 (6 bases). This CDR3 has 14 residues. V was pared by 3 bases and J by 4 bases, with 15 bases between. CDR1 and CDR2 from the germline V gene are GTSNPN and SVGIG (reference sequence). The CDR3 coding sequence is TGTGCCTGGAGCTCGGGACTGGCTAGAGAGACCCAGTACTTC. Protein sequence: CAWSSGLARETQYF.

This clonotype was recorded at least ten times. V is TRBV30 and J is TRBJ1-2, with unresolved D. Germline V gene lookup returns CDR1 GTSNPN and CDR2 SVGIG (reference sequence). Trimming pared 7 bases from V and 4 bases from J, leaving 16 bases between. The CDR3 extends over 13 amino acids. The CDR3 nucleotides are TGTGCCTCGGAGAGGACCGAAATCTATGGCTACACCTTC. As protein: CASERTEIYGYTF.